A single sample gave rise to the 15 T cell receptor beta chains below, sequenced in a study of cytomegalovirus exposure and HLA in healthy donors. 60 Vbeta and 13 Jbeta primers were used in PCR. Sequencing used immunoSEQ multiplex PCR; TCRdb keeps in-frame clones, though not all of them. The sample has 99,000 or so clones; more than 80% are singletons. What was sequenced was PBMCs. The receptors originated from a man younger than 30 in good health and CMV-seronegative.

The chain links TRBV7-3 to TRBJ2-1, with a tentative D call TRBD2 (6 bases). V lost 1 base to trimming and J lost 8 bases, with 9 bases between them. The CDR3 is 13 amino acids. CDR1 and CDR2 from the germline V gene are SGHTA and FQGTGA. The CDR3: CASSLRGDDEQFF. CDR3 DNA sequence: TGTGCCAGCAGCTTAAGGGGGGACGATGAGCAGTTCTTC.

This rearrangement joins TRBV6-5 to TRBJ1-2, with D uncertain. This CDR3 is built from 14 residues. CDR1 and CDR2 (germline): MNHEY, SVGAGI. V was cut by 6 bases and J by 5 bases, with 16 bases left in between. The CDR3 coding sequence is TGTGCCAGCAGCCGAAACCTAGGGAGTTATGGCTACACCTTC. It translates to CASSRNLGSYGYTF.

The count of this clone is one. The chain has TRBV27 and TRBJ2-1; 8 nucleotides line up with TRBD1. The CDR3 is 14 residues long. CDR1 is MNHEY, CDR2 SMNVEV, per germline (reference sequence). Germline trimming cut 0 bases from V and 11 bases from J; bases unmatched to any gene: 6. The CDR3 DNA is TGTGCCAGCAGTTTATCCAGGGGGCTTTTTAAGCAGTTCTTC. Translating gives CASSLSRGLFKQFF.

The chain uses TRBV6-6 and TRBJ1-5, with 11 nucleotides matching TRBD1. The CDR3 has 16 amino acids. Germline V gene lookup returns CDR1 MNHNY and CDR2 SVGAGI (reference sequence). The ends lost 0 bases at V and 6 bases at J; junction bases unmatched: 4. The CDR3 here is CASSYSGTGGGQPQHF. Written as DNA, the CDR3 is TGTGCCAGCAGTTACTCAGGGACAGGGGGAGGTCAGCCCCAGCATTTT.

V is TRBV28 and J is TRBJ1-2, with D possibly TRBD1 on 6 matching bases. Trimming stripped 5 bases from V and 4 bases from J, with 23 bases between. Germline CDR1 reads MDHEN; CDR2 reads SYDVKM. CDR3 length: 17 residues. The chain's CDR3 is CASSQARTVHTVYGYTF. The DNA for the CDR3 is TGTGCCAGCAGTCAGGCACGGACAGTACATACCGTCTATGGCTACACCTTC.

The rearrangement joins TRBV6-5 to TRBJ1-2, with 8 bases identical to TRBD1. The ends lost 4 bases at V and 7 bases at J; junction bases unmatched: 14. Germline V CDR1 and CDR2: MNHEY, SVGAGI. The CDR3 contains 16 residues. The CDR3 DNA reads as TGTGCCAGCAGTTCAACAGGGGGGGGGCGCGTATTTGGCTACACCTTC. It yields the protein CASSSTGGGRVFGYTF.

The chain is built from TRBV7-9 and TRBJ1-5; 10 bases match TRBD1. The length of the CDR3 is 16 residues. V lost 6 bases and J lost 0; bases outside the gene matches: 5. The germline CDR1 and CDR2 sequences are SEHNR and FQNEAQ (reference sequence). The CDR3 is CASSRTGGNSNQPQHF. CDR3 sequence (DNA): TGTGCCAGCAGTCGGACAGGGGGGAATAGCAATCAGCCCCAGCATTTT.

This chain joins TRBV6-5 and TRBJ2-3; the D is unclear. Deletions cut 8 bases from V and 2 bases from J, with 11 bases between. Germline loops: CDR1 MNHEY, CDR2 SVGAGI. This CDR3 is built from 13 residues. CDR3 protein: CASVASTTDTQYF. The CDR3 DNA sequence: TGTGCCAGCGTTGCCAGTACCACAGATACGCAGTATTTT.

This chain uses TRBV27 with TRBJ2-5; no definite D call. The CDR3 is 14 residues long. Trimming removed 7 bases from V and 4 bases from J, with 16 bases in between. The germline gives CDR1 MNHEY, CDR2 SMNVEV (reference sequence). CDR3 in amino acids: CASKIEVSRETQYF. CDR3 coding DNA: TGTGCCAGCAAAATAGAGGTATCTCGAGAGACCCAGTACTTC.

The chain combines TRBV7-2 with TRBJ1-2, with TRBD1 matching over 7 bases. J lost 3 bases, V lost 2 bases, and 9 bases had no gene match. The CDR3 sequence is 16 residues long. Per the germline V gene, CDR1 is SGHTA and CDR2 is FQGNSA. Here the CDR3 DNA reads TGTGCCAGCAGCTTAACGGGAGGGGGCGGCGACTATGGCTACACCTTC. Translation: CASSLTGGGGDYGYTF.

The rearrangement links TRBV4-3 to TRBJ1-4; the D gene is possibly TRBD1 (5 bases). Germline V CDR1 and CDR2: LGHNA, YSLEER. Trimming took 3 bases from V and 5 from J, leaving 16 bases between them. This CDR3 is built from 16 residues. Here the CDR3 reads CASSQGGGGGNEKLFF. The CDR3 nucleotides read TGCGCCAGCAGCCAGGGAGGTGGGGGAGGGAATGAAAAACTGTTTTTT.

This chain links TRBV6-6 with TRBJ1-4; 7 nucleotides agree with TRBD1. V shed 6 bases, J shed 5 bases, and the junction held 9 bases outside the gene matches. The CDR3 loop spans 15 amino acids. Germline values: CDR1 MNHNY, CDR2 SVGAGI (reference sequence). The CDR3 spells CASRPGGTANEKLFF. The CDR3 nucleotides are TGTGCCAGCAGACCAGGGGGGACCGCAAATGAAAAACTGTTTTTT.

The chain joins TRBV28 to TRBJ1-5; no firm D call. Between the trimmed V and J ends, which lost 4 bases and 0 bases, there was a span of 19 bases. This CDR3 has 18 amino acids. Germline lookup yields CDR1 MDHEN and CDR2 SYDVKM. The CDR3 bases are TGTGCCAGCAGTTCGCGGGGTCTAAAGCAATATAGCAATCAGCCCCAGCATTTT. Its translation: CASSSRGLKQYSNQPQHF.

The chain joins TRBV4-3 to TRBJ1-2; TRBD1 might be the D (5 bases). Germline V gene sequence: CDR1 LGHNA, CDR2 YSLEER. Trimming removed 3 bases from V and 6 bases from J, with 14 bases in between. The CDR3 sequence is 14 residues long. CDR3 bases: TGCGCCAGCAGCCATGTGGGGGGGGGAGATGGCTACACCTTC. As protein: CASSHVGGGDGYTF.

This chain joins TRBV5-1 and TRBJ1-2; D gene unclear. CDR1 and CDR2 (germline): SGHRS, YFSETQ. The CDR3 is 11 residues long. V was pared by 3 bases and J by 6 bases, with 6 bases between. CDR3 in amino acids: CASSSTDGYTF. The CDR3 DNA follows: TGCGCCAGCAGCTCCACAGATGGCTACACCTTC.